What follows is one TCR beta chain and its context. What it recognizes is unknown. The sample is drawn from a study of response to subunit inactivated influenza vaccine. TCRdb re-derived calls from the RT-PCR reads in MiXCR, one entry per CDR3 protein. Of hundreds of thousands of distinct CDR3 sequences listed, 12% are singletons. Trimming removed 3 bases at V and 1 base at J, with 13 bases between. This CDR3 comprises 15 residues. Germline CDR1 is MDHEN and CDR2 is SYDVKM. General study points: There was a suggestion from the authors that each seasonal influenza vaccination recruits few new T cells.

The clonotype originates from a man in his forties or fifties who received an inactivated influenza vaccine. The chain is built from TRBV28 and TRBJ2-7, with D possibly matching TRBD2 (7 bases). Sequencing used PBMCs from blood, obtained on the day of vaccination. CDR3 amino acids: CASSLFGGPSYEQYF. The CDR3 DNA reads TGTGCCAGCAGTTTGTTCGGGGGGCCGTCCTACGAGCAGTACTTC.